This passage covers 9 T cell receptor beta chains from one sample sequenced in a study of neoadjuvant anti-PD-1 for oral cavity cancer. Assay: immunoSEQ multiplex PCR; the TCRdb copy retains only in-frame clones and omits some. The table records about 6,700 clones, around 77% of them present only once. This specimen consisted of PBMCs, obtained before nivolumab (anti-PD-1) treatment. These TCRs come from a person aged 35-79 years with oral cavity squamous cell carcinoma.

This clone has a single count. V gene TRBV6-6 combines with J gene TRBJ2-6; D uncertain. The CDR3 runs 16 residues. Per the germline V gene, CDR1 is MNHNY and CDR2 is SVGAGI (reference sequence). The V end was cut by 8 bases, the J end by 0 bases, with 14 bases between. The DNA for the CDR3 is TGTGCCAGCGCGAACGGACGCACCTCTGGGGCCAACGTCCTGACTTTC. Protein: CASANGRTSGANVLTF.

This clone was recorded a few times. The rearrangement uses TRBV6-1 and TRBJ1-6; D remains unclear. V lost 3 bases, J lost 0 bases, and 3 bases lay in between. Germline V CDR1 and CDR2: MNHNS, SASEGT. The CDR3 is made up of 14 amino acids. CDR3 nucleotide sequence: TGTGCCAGCAGTGAGCTCTCCTATAATTCACCCCTCCACTTT. This encodes CASSELSYNSPLHF.

V and J are TRBV4-3 and TRBJ1-2; the D is unclear. The germline gives CDR1 LGHNA, CDR2 YSLEER. The CDR3 has 14 amino acids. Between the trimmed V and J ends, which lost 4 bases and 2 bases, there was a span of 11 bases. As DNA, the CDR3 is TGCGCCAGCAGCCTGGGCCCGAGCAACTATGGCTACACCTTC. It translates to CASSLGPSNYGYTF.

This clone appeared a few times. This chain uses TRBV5-4 with TRBJ1-1; D perhaps matches TRBD1 (5 bases). The germline gives CDR1 SGHNT, CDR2 YYREEE (reference sequence). There are 15 residues in the CDR3. V shed 0 bases and J shed 7 bases, with 16 bases lying between them. CDR3 in DNA: TGTGCCAGCAGCTTGGCCGAGACAGCTATAAGTGAAGCTTTCTTT. It specifies CASSLAETAISEAFF.

The chain employs TRBV18 and TRBJ1-1; D call uncertain. V lost 0 bases to trimming and J lost 10 bases, with 9 bases between them. Germline loops: CDR1 KGHSH, CDR2 LQKENI. There are 12 residues in the CDR3. This CDR3 is CASSPPTSGAFF. The CDR3 DNA reads as TGTGCCAGCTCACCACCGACGAGCGGAGCTTTCTTT.

The chain employs TRBV27 and TRBJ2-7; tentatively, D is TRBD2 (5 bases). Trimming cost V 11 bases and J 5 bases, with 22 bases left between them. CDR3 length: 14 residues. Germline V lookup: CDR1 MNHEY, CDR2 SMNVEV (reference sequence). CDR3 in amino acids: CAAKRLGTGNEQYF. CDR3 nucleotide sequence: TGTGCCGCCAAGAGACTGGGTACGGGAAACGAGCAGTACTTC.

V is TRBV11-2 and J is TRBJ2-7; TRBD1 matches at 11 bases. CDR1 is SGHAT, CDR2 FQNNGV, per germline. There are 16 residues in the CDR3. The trim removed 1 base at V and 3 bases at J, leaving 5 bases unmatched. Here the CDR3 reads CASSLVFGTGGYEQYF. In DNA, the CDR3 is TGTGCCAGCAGCTTAGTATTTGGGACAGGGGGCTACGAGCAGTACTTC.

The chain combines TRBV11-2 with TRBJ2-3; the D gene is possibly TRBD2 (6 bases). Trimming pared 2 bases from V and 4 bases from J, leaving 16 bases between. Germline-derived CDR1 and CDR2 are SGHAT and FQNNGV. The CDR3 has 16 amino acids. CDR3 sequence (DNA): TGTGCCAGCAGCTTAAGTACACCGCGGGGCCCAGATACGCAGTATTTT. Its protein product is CASSLSTPRGPDTQYF.

The chain combines TRBV9 with TRBJ2-5; 10 bases map to TRBD2. Germline V gene sequence: CDR1 SGDLS, CDR2 YYNGEE. The V and J ends lost 3 bases and 5 bases, in that order; junction bases with no gene match: 13. This CDR3 is 17 amino acids long. CDR3 nucleotides: TGTGCCAGCAGCGCGAAGGTAGCGGGGGGCCGGGAGGAGACCCAGTACTTC. Amino acids: CASSAKVAGGREETQYF.